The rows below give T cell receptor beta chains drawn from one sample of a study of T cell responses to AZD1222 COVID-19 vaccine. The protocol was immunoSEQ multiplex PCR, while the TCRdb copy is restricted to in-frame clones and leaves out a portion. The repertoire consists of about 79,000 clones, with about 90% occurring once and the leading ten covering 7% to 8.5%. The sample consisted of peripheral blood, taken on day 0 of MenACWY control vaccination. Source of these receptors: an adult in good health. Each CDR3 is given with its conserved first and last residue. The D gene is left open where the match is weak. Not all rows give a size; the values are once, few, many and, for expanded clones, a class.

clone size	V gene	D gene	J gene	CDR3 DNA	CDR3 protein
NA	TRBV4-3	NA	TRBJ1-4	TGCGCCAGCAGCCAAGATTGGGGGGGTCATGAAAAACTGTTTTTT	CASSQDWGGHEKLFF
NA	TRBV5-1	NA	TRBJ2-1	TGCGCCAGCGCACGGGAATTGGCCAATGAGCAGTTCTTC	CASARELANEQFF
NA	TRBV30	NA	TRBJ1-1	TGTGCCTGGAGTGCGGGGACACTCCTCAACACTGAAGCTTTCTTT	CAWSAGTLLNTEAFF
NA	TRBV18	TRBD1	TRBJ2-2	TGTGCCAGCTCACGGAGACAGGGAAACACCGGGGAGCTGTTTTTT	CASSRRQGNTGELFF
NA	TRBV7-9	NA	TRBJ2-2	TGTGCCAGCAACCGGGGGACCGGGGAGCTGTTTTTT	CASNRGTGELFF
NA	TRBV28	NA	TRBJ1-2	TGTGCCAGCAGTTCTCTCGGTAACGACTATGGCTACACCTTC	CASSSLGNDYGYTF
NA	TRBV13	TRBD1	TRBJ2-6	TGTGCCAGCAGCTTACTAGCAGGGGGCTCCGACTCTGGGGCCAACGTCCTGACTTTC	CASSLLAGGSDSGANVLTF
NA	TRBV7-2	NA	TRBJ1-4	TGTGCCAGCAGACCGAGTCCAGGGGAGGCCGAAAAACTGTTTTTT	CASRPSPGEAEKLFF
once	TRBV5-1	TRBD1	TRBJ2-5	TGCGCCAGCAGCTCCTTACAGGGGCAAGAGACCCAGTACTTC	CASSSLQGQETQYF
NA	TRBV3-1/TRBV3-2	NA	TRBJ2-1	TGTGCCAGCAGCCAATGGGGCAATGAGCAGTTCTTC	CASSQWGNEQFF
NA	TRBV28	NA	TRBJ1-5	TGTGCCAGTTCCGGGACGCTTTTTAGCAATCAGCCCCAGCATTTT	CASSGTLFSNQPQHF
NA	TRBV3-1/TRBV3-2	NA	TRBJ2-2	TGTGCCAGCAGCCCAAGGGGGGCGGGCACCGGGGAGCTGTTTTTT	CASSPRGAGTGELFF
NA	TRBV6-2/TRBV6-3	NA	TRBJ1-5	TGTGCCAGCAGTAGGCCAGAGGTTGGTCAGCCCCAGCATTTT	CASSRPEVGQPQHF
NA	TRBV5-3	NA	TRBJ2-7	TGTGCCAGAATAAGCCTTTGGGGGATCACTTACTACGAGCAGTACTTC	CARISLWGITYYEQYF
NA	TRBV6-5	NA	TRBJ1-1	TGTGCCAGCAGTTACAGGTCTGTGGGGGAGAGCACTGAAGCTTTCTTT	CASSYRSVGESTEAFF
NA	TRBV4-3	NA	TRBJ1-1	TGCGCCAGCAGCCAAGATATTGCGGGGGTATCTCTGAACACTGAAGCTTTCTTT	CASSQDIAGVSLNTEAFF
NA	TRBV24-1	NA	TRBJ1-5	TGTGCCACCAGTGATCGGGTAGGTCAGCCCCAGCATTTT	CATSDRVGQPQHF
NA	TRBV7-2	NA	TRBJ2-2	TGTGCCAGCAGCTTAGGGCAGGGTGGTATCACCACCGGGGAGCTGTTTTTT	CASSLGQGGITTGELFF
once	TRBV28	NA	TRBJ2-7	TGTGCCAGCAGTTTAGAGTACAGGATTTCCGGGCAGTACTTC	CASSLEYRISGQYF
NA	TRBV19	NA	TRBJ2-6	TGTGCCAGTACCAAAAGGGGAACAGGGAGCGTCGGGGCCAACGTCCTGACTTTC	CASTKRGTGSVGANVLTF
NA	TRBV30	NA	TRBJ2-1	TGTGCCTGGAGTGACCGGGGTGAGCAGTTCTTC	CAWSDRGEQFF
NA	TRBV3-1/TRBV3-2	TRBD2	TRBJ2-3	TGTGCCAGCAGCCAAACCAGGACTAGCGGGAGAAGCACAGATACGCAGTATTTT	CASSQTRTSGRSTDTQYF
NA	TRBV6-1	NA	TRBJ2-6	TGTGCCAGCAGTGAGGGGGACACCTCTTTAGTCGTCCTGACTTTC	CASSEGDTSLVVLTF
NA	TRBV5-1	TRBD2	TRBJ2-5	TGCGCCAGCAGCGAGAATAGCGGGATCCAAGAGACCCAGTACTTC	CASSENSGIQETQYF
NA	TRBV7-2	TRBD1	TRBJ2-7	TGTGCCAGCAGCTTCAAGGGGGACAGGGGCTACGAGCAGTACTTC	CASSFKGDRGYEQYF
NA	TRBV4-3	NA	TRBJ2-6	TGCGCCAGCAGCCAAGATCTTCGGTGGGAGGCCAACGTCCTGACTTTC	CASSQDLRWEANVLTF
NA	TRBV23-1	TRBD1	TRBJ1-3	TGCGCCAGCATCCGGACAGGGGGGAGCTCTGGAAACACCATATATTTT	CASIRTGGSSGNTIYF
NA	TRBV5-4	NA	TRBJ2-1	TGTGCCAGCAGCCAGGAGGGGGGGCGGTCGTCCTTCAATGAGCAGTTCTTC	CASSQEGGRSSFNEQFF
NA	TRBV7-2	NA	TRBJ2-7	TGTGCCAGCAGCTCAGACCCCATCTCCTACGAGCAGTACTTC	CASSSDPISYEQYF